This entry is about one T cell receptor beta chain. This sample stems from a study of OX40 agonist ivuxolimab in advanced cancers. The CDR3 contains 17 residues. V lost 5 bases, J lost 1 base, and 6 bases stayed unmatched. Germline CDR1 is SGHTA and CDR2 is FQGNSA. Sequencing used immunoSEQ multiplex PCR; TCRdb keeps in-frame clones, though not all of them. The sample consists of tens of thousands of clones, over 70% of them appearing once. This chain uses TRBV7-2 with TRBJ2-3; TRBD2 matches 13 bases. The sequencing here drew on CD4+ or CD8+ T cells sorted from blood, taken in a trial of the OX40 agonist ivuxolimab. This receptor was identified in an adult with an advanced solid tumor such as melanoma, head and neck, liver or kidney cancer. The CDR3 loop reads CASSQPTSGGGTDTQYF. The DNA of the CDR3 is TGTGCCAGCAGCCAGCCTACTAGCGGGGGGGGCACAGATACGCAGTATTTT.